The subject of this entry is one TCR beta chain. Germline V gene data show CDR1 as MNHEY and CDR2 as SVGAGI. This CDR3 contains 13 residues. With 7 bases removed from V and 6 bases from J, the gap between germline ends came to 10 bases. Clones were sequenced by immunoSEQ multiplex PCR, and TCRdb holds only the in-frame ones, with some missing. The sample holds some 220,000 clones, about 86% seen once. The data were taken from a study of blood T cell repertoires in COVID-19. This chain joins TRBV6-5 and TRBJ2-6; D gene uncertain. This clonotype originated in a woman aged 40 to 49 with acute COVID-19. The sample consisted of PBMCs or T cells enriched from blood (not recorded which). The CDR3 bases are TGTGCCAGCAAGCCCATCACGGCCAACGTCCTGACTTTC. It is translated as CASKPITANVLTF.